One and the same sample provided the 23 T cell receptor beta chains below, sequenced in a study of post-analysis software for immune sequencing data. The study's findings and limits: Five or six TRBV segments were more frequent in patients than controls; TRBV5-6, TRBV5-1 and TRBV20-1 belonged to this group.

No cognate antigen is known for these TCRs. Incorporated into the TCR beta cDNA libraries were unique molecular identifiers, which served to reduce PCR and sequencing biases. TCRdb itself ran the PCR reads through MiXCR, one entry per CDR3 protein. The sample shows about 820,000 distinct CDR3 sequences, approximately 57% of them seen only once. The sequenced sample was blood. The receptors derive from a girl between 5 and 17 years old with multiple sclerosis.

DNA for the CDR3: TGCAGTGCTAAACTTAGGTTCCCGTCCTACAATGAGCAGTTCTTC. This encodes CSAKLRFPSYNEQFF. The V and J genes are TRBV20-1 and TRBJ2-1, with D uncertain. CDR1 is DFQATT and CDR2 is SNEGSKA in the germline V gene (reference sequence). The CDR3 spans 15 residues. Trimming removed 4 bases from V and 1 base from J, with 14 bases in between.

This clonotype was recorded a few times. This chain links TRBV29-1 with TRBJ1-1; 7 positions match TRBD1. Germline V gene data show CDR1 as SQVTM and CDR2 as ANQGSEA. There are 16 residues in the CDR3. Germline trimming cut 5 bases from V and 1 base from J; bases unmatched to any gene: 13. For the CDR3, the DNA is TGCAGCGTTTTAAGGGGGCGGGCAGGAGGGAACACTGAAGCTTTCTTT. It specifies CSVLRGRAGGNTEAFF.

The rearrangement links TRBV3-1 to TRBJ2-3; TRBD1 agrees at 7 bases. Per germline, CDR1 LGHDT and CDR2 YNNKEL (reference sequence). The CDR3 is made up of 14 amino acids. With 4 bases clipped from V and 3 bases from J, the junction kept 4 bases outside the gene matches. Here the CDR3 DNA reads TGTGCCAGCAGCCCAAAGACAGGGACAGATACGCAGTATTTT. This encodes CASSPKTGTDTQYF.

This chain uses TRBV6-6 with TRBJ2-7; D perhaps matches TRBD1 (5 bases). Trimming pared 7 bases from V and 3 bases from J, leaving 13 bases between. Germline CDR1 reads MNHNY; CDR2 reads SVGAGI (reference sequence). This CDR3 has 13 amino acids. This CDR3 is CASTETGRYEQYF. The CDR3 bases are TGTGCCAGCACCGAAACAGGACGCTACGAGCAGTACTTC.

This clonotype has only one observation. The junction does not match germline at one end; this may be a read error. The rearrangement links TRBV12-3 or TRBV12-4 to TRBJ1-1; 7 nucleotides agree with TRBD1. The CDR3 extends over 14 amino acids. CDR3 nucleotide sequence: TGTGCCAGCAGTAACCAGGGGGGGTACACTGGAGCTTTCTTT. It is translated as CASSNQGGYTGAFF.

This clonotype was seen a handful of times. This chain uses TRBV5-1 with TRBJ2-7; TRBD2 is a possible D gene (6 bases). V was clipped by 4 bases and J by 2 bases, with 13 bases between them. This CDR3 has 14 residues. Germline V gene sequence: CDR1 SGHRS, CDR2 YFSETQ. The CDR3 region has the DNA TGCGCCAGCAGCAGTCCCGGGAGCGCCTACGAGCAGTACTTC. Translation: CASSSPGSAYEQYF.

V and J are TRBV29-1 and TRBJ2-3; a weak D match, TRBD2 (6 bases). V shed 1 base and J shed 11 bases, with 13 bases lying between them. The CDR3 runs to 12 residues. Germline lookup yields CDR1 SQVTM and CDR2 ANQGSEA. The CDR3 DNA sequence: TGCAGCGTTGAAGGCGGGACTGTGGGGCAGTATTTT. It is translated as CSVEGGTVGQYF.

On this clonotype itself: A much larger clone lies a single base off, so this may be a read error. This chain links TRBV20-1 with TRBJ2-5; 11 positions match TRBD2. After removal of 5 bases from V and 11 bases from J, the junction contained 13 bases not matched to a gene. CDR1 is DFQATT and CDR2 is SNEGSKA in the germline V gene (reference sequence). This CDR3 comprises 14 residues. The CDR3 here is CSAPGLADTNEQYF. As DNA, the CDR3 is TGCAGTGCTCCGGGACTAGCGGATACCAATGAGCAGTACTTC.

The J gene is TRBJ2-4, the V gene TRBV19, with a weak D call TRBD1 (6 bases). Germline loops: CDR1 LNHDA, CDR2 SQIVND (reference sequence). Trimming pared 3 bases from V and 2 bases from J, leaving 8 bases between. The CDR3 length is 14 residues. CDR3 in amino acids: CASSIRGPKNIQYF. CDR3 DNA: TGTGCCAGTAGTATCAGGGGACCCAAAAACATTCAGTACTTC.

The CDR3 region is CASSLALGPLAYGYTF. In nucleotides, the CDR3 is TGTGCCAGCAGCTTAGCGCTGGGGCCACTGGCGTATGGCTACACCTTC. The rearrangement uses TRBV7-9 and TRBJ1-2, with D maybe TRBD1 (5 bases). The CDR3 has 16 residues. Germline CDR1 SEHNR, CDR2 FQNEAQ (reference sequence). The ends were cut back, 0 bases at V and 5 bases at J, with 16 bases in the middle.

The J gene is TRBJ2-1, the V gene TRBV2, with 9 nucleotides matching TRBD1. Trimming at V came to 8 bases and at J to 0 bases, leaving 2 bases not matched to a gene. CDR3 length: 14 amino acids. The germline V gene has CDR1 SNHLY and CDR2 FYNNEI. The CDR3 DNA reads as TGTGCCAGCCTGGGACAGGGCTCCTACAATGAGCAGTTCTTC. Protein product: CASLGQGSYNEQFF.

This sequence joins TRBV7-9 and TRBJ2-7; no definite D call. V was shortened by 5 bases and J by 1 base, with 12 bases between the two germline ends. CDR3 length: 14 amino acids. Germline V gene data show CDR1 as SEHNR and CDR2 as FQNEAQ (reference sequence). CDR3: CASSMTERSYEQYF. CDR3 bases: TGTGCCAGCAGCATGACGGAGCGTTCCTACGAGCAGTACTTC.

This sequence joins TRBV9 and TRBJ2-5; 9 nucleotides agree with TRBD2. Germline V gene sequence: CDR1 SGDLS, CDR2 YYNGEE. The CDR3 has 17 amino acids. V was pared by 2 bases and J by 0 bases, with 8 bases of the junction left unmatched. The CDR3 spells CASSVPASGGYQETQYF. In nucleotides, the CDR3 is TGTGCCAGCAGCGTCCCCGCCAGCGGGGGGTACCAAGAGACCCAGTACTTC.

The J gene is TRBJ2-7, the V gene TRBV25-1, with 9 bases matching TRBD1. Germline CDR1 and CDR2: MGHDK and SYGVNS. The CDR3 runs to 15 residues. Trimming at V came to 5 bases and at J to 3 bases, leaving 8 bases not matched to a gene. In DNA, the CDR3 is TGTGCCAGCAGTCCGCAGGGACAGGGTCGCTACGAGCAGTACTTC. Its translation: CASSPQGQGRYEQYF.

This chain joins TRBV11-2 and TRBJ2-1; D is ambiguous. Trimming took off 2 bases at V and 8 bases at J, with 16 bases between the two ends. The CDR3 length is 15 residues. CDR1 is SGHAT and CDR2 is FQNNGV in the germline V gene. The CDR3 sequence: CASSLTGGYADEQFF. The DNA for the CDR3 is TGTGCCAGCAGCTTAACGGGTGGGTACGCAGATGAGCAGTTCTTC.

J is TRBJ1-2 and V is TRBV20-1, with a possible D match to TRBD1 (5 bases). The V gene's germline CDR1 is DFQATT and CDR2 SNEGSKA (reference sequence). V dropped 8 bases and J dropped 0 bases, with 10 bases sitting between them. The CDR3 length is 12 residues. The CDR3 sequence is CSSGMANYGYTF. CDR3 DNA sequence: TGCAGTTCAGGGATGGCTAACTATGGCTACACCTTC.

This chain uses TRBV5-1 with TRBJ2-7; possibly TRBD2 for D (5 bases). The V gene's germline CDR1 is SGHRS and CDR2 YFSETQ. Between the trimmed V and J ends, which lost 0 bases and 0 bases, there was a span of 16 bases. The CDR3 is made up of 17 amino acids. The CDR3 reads CASSLGFGGSASYEQYF. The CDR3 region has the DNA TGCGCCAGCAGCTTGGGCTTTGGCGGGTCGGCCTCCTACGAGCAGTACTTC.

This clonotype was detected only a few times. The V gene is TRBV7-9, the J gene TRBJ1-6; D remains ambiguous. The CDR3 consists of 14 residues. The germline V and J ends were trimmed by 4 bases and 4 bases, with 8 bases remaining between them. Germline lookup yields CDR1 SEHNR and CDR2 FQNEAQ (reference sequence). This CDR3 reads CASSSRQYNSPLHF. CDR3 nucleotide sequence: TGTGCCAGCAGCTCTAGGCAATATAATTCACCCCTCCACTTT.

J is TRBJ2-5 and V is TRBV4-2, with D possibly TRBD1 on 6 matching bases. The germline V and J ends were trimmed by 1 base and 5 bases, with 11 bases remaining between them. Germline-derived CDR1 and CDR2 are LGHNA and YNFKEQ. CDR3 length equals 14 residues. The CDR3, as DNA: TGTGCCAGCAGCCAAGGGTCAGGGGCGGAGACCCAGTACTTC. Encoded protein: CASSQGSGAETQYF.

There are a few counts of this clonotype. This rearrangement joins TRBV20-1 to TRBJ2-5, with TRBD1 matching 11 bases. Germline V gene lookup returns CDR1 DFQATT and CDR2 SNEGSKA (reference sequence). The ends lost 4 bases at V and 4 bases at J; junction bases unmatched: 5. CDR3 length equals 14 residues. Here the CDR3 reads CSATPGTGGETQYF. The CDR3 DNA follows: TGCAGTGCTACCCCCGGGACAGGGGGAGAGACCCAGTACTTC.

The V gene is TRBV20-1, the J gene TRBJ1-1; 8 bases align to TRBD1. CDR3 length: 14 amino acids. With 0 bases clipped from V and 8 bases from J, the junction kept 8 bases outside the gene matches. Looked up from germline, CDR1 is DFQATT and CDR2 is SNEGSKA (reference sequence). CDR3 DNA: TGCAGTGCTAGAGATTATTGGACAGGGAAGGAAGCTTTCTTT. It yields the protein CSARDYWTGKEAFF.

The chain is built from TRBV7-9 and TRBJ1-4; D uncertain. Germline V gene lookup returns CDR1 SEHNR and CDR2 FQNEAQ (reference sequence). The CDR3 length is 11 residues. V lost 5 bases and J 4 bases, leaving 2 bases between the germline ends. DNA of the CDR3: TGTGCCAGCAGCCTTAATGAAAAACTGTTTTTT. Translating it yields CASSLNEKLFF.

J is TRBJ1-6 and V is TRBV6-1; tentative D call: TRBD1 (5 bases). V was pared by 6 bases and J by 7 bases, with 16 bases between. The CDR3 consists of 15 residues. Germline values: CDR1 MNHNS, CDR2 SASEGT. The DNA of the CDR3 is TGTGCCAGCAGGCCCCCGTTGCAGGGAAATTCACCCCTCCACTTT. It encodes CASRPPLQGNSPLHF.